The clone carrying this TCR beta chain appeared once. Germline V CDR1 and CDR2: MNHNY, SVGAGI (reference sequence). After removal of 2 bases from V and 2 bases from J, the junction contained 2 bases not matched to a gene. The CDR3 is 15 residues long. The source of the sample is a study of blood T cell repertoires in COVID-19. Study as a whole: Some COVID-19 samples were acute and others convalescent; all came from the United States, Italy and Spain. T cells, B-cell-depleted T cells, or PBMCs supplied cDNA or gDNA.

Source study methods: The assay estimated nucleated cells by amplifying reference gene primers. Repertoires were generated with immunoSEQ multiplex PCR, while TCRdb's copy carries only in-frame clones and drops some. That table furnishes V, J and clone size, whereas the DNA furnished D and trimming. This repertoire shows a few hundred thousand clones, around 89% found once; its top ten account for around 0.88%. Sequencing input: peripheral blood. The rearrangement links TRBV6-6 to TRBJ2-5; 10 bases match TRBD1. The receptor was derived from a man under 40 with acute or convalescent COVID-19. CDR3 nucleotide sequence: TGTGCCAGCAGTTACGAGGGACAGGGGCAAGAGACCCAGTACTTC. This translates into CASSYEGQGQETQYF.